This T cell receptor beta chain was recorded in a study of CD8 T cells in Susac syndrome. Roughly 0.5 to 1 ug RNA was reverse transcribed with random hexamers. Each CDR3 protein is one row after TCRdb ran MiXCR on the immunoSEQ multiplex PCR reads. The data show some 300,000 distinct CDR3 sequences, about 82% seen once. Looked up from germline, CDR1 is SEHNR and CDR2 is FQNEAQ (reference sequence). J was trimmed by 6 bases and V by 5 bases; bases with no gene match: 4. This CDR3 region has 14 residues. Material: CD8+ T cells from PBMCs. This TCR came from a human donor with multiple sclerosis. The chain is built from TRBV7-9 and TRBJ2-2; 9 positions agree with TRBD2. DNA for the CDR3: TGTGCCAGCAGCCACGGGACTAGCCCCGGGGAGCTGTTTTTT. As protein: CASSHGTSPGELFF.